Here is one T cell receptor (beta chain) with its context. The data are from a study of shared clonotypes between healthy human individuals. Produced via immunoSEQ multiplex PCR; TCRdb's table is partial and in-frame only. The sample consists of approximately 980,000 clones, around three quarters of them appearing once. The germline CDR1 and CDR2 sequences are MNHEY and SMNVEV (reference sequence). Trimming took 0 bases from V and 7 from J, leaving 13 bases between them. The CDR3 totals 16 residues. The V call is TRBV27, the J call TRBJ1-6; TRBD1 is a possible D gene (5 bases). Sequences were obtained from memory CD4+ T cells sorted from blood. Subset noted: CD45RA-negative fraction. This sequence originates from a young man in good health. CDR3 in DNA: TGTGCCAGCAGTTTATCGATAGACAGAACCAATTCACCCCTCCACTTT. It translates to CASSLSIDRTNSPLHF.